This T cell receptor beta chain appears in the sequencing data of a study of shared clonotypes between healthy human individuals. Study outcomes and limitations: All-four-donor shared clonotypes had higher generation probabilities than non-shared clonotypes did.

Division of CD4+ cells produced a CD45RA+ naive subset and a CD45RA-negative memory subset. A remark on this clone: Antigen specificity is unknown.

At a deep level, the assay was run. Produced via immunoSEQ multiplex PCR; TCRdb's table is partial and in-frame only. The repertoire holds 600,000 to 750,000 clones, with over 55% as singletons. Material: memory CD4+ T cells sorted from blood. Subset in this sample: CD45RA-negative fraction. The sequence came from a woman aged 25 to 39 in good health.

CDR3 DNA: TGTGCCAGCCGAGGACAACCGGGCTACGAGCAGTACTTC. Protein sequence: CASRGQPGYEQYF. V is TRBV21-1 and J is TRBJ2-7; the table's D gene call, TRBD1, was not cross checked with the DNA. TRBV21-1 constitutes a pseudogene. The CDR3 length is 13 residues.